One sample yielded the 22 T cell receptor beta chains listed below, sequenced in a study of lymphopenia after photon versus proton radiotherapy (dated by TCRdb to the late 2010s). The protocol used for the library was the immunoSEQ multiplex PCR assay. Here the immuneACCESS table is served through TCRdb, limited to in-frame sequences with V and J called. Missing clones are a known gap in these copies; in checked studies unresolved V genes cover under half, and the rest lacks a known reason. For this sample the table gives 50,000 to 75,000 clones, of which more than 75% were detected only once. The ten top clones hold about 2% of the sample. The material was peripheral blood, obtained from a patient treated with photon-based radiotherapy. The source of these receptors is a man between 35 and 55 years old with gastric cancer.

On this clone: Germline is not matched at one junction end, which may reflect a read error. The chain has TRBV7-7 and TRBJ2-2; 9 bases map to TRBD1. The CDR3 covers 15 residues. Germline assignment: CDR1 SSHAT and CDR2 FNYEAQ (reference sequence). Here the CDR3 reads CASSPGQGSTGELFF. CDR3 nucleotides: TGTGCTAGCAGCCCCGGACAGGGGTCCACCGGGGAGCTGTTTTTT.

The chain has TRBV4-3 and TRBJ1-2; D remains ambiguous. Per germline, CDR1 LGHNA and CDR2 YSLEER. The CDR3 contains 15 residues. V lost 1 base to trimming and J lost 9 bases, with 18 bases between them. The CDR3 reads CASSQGPMDAISYTF. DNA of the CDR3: TGCGCCAGCAGCCAAGGACCGATGGACGCTATTAGCTACACCTTC.

CDR3 region: CASRRTLNTGELFF. The CDR3 DNA reads as TGTGCCAGCAGGAGGACGCTGAACACCGGGGAGCTGTTTTTT. V and J are TRBV6-6 and TRBJ2-2; D uncertain. V was clipped by 6 bases and J by 1 base, with 9 bases between them. The CDR3 has 14 residues. CDR1 MNHNY and CDR2 SVGAGI come from the germline V gene (reference sequence).

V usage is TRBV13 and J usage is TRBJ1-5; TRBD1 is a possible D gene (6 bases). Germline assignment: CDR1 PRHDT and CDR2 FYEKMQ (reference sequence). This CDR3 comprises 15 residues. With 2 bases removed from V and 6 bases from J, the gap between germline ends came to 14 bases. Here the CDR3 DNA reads TGTGCCAGCAGCTTAAGTTCACAGGGTAGTCAGCCCCAGCATTTT. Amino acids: CASSLSSQGSQPQHF.

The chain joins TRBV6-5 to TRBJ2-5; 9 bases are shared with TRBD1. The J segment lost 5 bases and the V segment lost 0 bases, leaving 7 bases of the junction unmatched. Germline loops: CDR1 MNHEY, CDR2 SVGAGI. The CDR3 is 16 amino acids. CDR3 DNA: TGTGCCAGCAGTTACTCCCCGGGACAGGGATACGAGACCCAGTACTTC. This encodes CASSYSPGQGYETQYF.

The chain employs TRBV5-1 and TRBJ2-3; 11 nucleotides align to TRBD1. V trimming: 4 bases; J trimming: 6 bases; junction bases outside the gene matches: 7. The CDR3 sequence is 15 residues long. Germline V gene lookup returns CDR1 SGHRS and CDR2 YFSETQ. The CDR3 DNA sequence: TGCGCCAGCAGCCCTGGACAGGGGGCGGCGGATACGCAGTATTTT. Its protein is CASSPGQGAADTQYF.

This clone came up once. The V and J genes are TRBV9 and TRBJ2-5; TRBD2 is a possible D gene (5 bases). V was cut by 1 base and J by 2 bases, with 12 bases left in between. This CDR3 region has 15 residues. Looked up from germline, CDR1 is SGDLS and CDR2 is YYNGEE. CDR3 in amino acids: CASSVSSGAQETQYF. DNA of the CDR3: TGTGCCAGCAGCGTATCCAGCGGAGCTCAAGAGACCCAGTACTTC.

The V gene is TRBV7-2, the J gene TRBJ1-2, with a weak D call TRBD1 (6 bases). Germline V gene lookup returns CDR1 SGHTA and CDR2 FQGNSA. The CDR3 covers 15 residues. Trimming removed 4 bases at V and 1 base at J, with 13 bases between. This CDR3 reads CASSSSPRGNYGYTF. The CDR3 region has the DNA TGTGCCAGCAGCTCCAGCCCCAGGGGTAACTATGGCTACACCTTC.

CDR3 DNA sequence: TGTGCCAGCAGCTTAGGGGTCGGGGAGCTGTTTTTT. Amino acid sequence: CASSLGVGELFF. The gene calls are TRBV7-3 and TRBJ2-2; D uncertain. V dropped 2 bases and J dropped 7 bases, with 5 bases sitting between them. In germline, CDR1 is SGHTA, CDR2 FQGTGA. This CDR3 region has 12 residues.

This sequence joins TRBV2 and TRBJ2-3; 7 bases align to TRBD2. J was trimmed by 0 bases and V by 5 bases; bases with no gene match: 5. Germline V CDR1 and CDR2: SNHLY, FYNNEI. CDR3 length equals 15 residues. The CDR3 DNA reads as TGTGCCAGCAGTCGCCAGGGACTAAGCACAGATACGCAGTATTTT. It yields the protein CASSRQGLSTDTQYF.

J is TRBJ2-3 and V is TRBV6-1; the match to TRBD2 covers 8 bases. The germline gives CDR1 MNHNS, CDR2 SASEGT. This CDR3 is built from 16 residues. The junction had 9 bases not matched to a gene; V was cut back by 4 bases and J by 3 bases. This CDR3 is CASSGGTRVGTDTQYF. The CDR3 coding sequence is TGTGCCAGCAGTGGGGGGACTAGGGTAGGGACAGATACGCAGTATTTT.

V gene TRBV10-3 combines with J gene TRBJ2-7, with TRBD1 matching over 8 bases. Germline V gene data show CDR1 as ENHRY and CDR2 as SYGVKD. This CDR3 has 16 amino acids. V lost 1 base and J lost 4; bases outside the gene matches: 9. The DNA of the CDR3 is TGTGCCATCAGTGAGTTCGCGACAGGGGCCAGGTACGAGCAGTACTTC. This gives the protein CAISEFATGARYEQYF.

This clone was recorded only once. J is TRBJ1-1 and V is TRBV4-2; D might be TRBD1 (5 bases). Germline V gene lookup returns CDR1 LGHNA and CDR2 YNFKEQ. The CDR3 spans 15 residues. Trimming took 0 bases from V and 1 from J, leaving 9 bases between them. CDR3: CASSQELTANTEAFF. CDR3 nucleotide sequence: TGTGCCAGCAGCCAAGAGTTGACAGCGAACACTGAAGCTTTCTTT.

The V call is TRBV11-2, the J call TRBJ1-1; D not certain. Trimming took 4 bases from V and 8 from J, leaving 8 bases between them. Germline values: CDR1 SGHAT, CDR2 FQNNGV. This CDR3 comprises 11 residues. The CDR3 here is CASSSLMEAFF. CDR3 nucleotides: TGTGCCAGCAGCTCATTGATGGAAGCTTTCTTT.

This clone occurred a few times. CDR3 nucleotide sequence: TGTGCCAGCAGCTCGACTCAGGGGATTGTGGGCTACGAGCAGTACTTC. Residues: CASSSTQGIVGYEQYF. This chain links TRBV5-6 with TRBJ2-7, with a weak D call TRBD1 (6 bases). There are 16 residues in the CDR3. Between the trimmed V and J ends, which lost 3 bases and 3 bases, there was a span of 19 bases. CDR1 and CDR2 (germline): SGHDT, YYEEEE.

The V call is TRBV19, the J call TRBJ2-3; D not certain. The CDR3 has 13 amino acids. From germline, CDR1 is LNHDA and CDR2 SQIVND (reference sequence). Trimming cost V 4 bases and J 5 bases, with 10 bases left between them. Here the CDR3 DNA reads TGTGCCAGTAGTACCTATCTAGGAGATACGCAGTATTTT. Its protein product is CASSTYLGDTQYF. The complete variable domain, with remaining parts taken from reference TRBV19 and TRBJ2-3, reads DGGITQSPKYLFRKEGQNVTLSCEQNLNHDAMYWYRQDPGQGLRLIYYSQIVNDFQKGDIAEGYSVSREKKESFPLTVTSAQKNPTAFYLCASSTYLGDTQYFGPGTRLTVL.

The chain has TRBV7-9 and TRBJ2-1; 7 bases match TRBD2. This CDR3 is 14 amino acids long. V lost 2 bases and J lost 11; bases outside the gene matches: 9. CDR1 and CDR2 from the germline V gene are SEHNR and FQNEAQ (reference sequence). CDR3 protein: CASSLSAGTKKQFF. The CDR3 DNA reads TGTGCCAGCAGCTTATCGGCGGGGACTAAGAAGCAGTTCTTC.

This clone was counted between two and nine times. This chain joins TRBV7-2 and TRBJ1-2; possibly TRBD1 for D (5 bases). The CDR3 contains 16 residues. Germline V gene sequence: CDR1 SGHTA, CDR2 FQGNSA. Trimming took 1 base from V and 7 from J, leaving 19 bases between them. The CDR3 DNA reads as TGTGCCAGCAGCTTAGGTGGAGGGGCAAATCAAGGTGGCTACACCTTC. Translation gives CASSLGGGANQGGYTF.

The CDR3 coding sequence is TGTGCCAGCACCCCAGGGATGGGAGAGACCCAGTACTTC. This gives the protein CASTPGMGETQYF. This chain joins TRBV2 and TRBJ2-5; tentative D call: TRBD1 (5 bases). The germline gives CDR1 SNHLY, CDR2 FYNNEI. V shed 7 bases and J shed 4 bases, with 13 bases lying between them. CDR3 size: 13 residues.

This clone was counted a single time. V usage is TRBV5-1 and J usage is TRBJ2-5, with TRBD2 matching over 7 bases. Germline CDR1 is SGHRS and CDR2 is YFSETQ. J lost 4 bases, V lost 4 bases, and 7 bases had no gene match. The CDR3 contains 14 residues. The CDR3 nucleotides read TGCGCCAGCAGCGGGGACTACCCGGGAGAGACCCAGTACTTC. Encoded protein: CASSGDYPGETQYF.

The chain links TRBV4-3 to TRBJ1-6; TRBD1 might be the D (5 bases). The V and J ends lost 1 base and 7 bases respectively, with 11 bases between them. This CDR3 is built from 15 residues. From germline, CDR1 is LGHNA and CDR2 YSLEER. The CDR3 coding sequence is TGCGCCAGCAGCCAAGGGGGCGACAGAAATTCACCCCTCCACTTT. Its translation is CASSQGGDRNSPLHF.

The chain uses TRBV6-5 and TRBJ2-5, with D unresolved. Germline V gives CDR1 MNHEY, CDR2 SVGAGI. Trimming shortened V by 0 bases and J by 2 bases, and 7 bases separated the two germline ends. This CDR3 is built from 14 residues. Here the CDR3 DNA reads TGTGCCAGCAGTTACTCGATCACACAAGAGACCCAGTACTTC. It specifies CASSYSITQETQYF.